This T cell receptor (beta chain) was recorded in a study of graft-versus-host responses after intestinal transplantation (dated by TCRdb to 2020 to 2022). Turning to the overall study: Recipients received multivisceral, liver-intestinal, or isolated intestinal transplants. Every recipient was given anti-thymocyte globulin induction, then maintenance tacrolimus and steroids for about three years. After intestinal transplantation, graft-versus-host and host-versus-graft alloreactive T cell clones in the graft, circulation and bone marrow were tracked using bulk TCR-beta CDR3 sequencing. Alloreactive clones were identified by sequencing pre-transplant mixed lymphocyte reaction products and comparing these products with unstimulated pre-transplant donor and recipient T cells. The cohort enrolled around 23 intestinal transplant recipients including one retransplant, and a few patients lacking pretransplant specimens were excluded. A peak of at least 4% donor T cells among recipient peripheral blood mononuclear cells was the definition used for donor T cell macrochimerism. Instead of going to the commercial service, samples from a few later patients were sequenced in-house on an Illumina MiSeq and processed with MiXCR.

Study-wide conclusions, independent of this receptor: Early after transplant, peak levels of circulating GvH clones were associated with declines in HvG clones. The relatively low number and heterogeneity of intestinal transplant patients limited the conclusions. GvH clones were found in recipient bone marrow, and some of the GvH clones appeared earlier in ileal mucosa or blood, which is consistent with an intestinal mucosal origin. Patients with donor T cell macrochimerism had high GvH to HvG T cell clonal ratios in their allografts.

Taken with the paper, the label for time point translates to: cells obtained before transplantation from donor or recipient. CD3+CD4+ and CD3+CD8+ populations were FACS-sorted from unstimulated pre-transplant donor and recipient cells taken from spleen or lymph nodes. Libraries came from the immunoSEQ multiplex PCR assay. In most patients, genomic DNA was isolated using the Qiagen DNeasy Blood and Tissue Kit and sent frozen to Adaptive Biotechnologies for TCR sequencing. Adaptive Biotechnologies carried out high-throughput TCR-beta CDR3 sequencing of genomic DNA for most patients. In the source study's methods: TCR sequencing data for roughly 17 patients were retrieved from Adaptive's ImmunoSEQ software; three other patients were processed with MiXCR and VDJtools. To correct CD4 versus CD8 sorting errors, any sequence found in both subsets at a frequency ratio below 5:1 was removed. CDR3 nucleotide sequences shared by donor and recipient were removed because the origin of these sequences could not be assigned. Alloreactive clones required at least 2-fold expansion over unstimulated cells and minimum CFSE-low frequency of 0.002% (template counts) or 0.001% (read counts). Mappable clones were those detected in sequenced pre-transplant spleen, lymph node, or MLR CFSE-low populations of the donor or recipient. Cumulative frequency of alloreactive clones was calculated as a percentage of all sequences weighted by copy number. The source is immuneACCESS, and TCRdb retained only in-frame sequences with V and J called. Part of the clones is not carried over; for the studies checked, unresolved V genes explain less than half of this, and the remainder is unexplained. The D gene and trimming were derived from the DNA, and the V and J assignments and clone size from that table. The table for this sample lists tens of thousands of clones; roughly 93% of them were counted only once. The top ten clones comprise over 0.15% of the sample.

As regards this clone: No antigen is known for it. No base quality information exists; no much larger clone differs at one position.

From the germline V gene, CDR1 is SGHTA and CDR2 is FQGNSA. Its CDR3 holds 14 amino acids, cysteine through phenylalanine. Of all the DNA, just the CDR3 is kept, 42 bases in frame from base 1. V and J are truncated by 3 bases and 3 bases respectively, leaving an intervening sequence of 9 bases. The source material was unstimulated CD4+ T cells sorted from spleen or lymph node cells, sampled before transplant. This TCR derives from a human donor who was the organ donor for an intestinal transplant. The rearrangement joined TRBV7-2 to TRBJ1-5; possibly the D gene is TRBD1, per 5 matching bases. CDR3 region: CASSFDRDNQPQHF. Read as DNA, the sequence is TGTGCCAGCAGCTTCGACAGAGACAATCAGCCCCAGCATTTT. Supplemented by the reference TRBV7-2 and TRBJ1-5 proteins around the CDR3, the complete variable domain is GAGVSQSPSNKVTEKGKDVELRCDPISGHTALYWYRQSLGQGLEFLIYFQGNSAPDKSGLPSDRFSAERTGGSVSTLTIQRTQQEDSAVYLCASSFDRDNQPQHFGDGTRLSIL.